This T cell receptor (beta chain) was identified during a study of tissue T cells after allogeneic stem cell transplantation. Broader study findings: The patient cohort was small and clinically heterogeneous, with limited sampling depth. TCR repertoires tracked anatomic similarity, regardless of disease or transplant status. Motif-based clustering found tissue-specific repertoire signatures shared across patients, though few clones were shared.

This clone is medium-sized in the sample. Antigen unknown. Gene names are the mouse ones. The CDR3 end falls 1 residue outside the read, so it is completed with the germline J gene. Between the trimmed V and J ends, which lost 2 bases and 2 bases, there was a span of 7 bases. Germline V lookup: CDR1 KGHPV, CDR2 FQNQEV (reference sequence). The CDR3 is 14 amino acids. Time point here: mouse harvest day 14 after allogeneic transplant. The graft held 10^6 splenic CD5+ T cells and 10^7 T-cell-depleted bone marrow cells. This mouse GVHD model was MHC-mismatched B6 to BALB/c, profiled day 7 or 14. Sequenced by immunoSEQ multiplex PCR; TCRdb stores in-frame clones only, minus some. The sample records roughly 4,800 clones, around 30% being singletons.

Sequencing used skin. The V and J genes are TRBV26 and TRBJ1-3, with no clear D. The source is a female BALB/c mouse given C57BL/6 T cells with graft-versus-host disease after an allogeneic hematopoietic cell transplant. CDR3 bases read: TGTGCCAGCAGTCTGGGTAGGGCTGGAAATACGCTCTAT. Translated, it gives CASSLGRAGNTLY. The full CDR3 protein is CASSLGRAGNTLYF.